A selection of T cell receptor beta chains follows, all from one sample in a study of CD8 T cells in ankylosing spondylitis. One entry per CDR3 protein, called by TCRdb with MiXCR from the 5' RACE reads. The data contain about 800,000 distinct CDR3 sequences, 10% to 15% of them seen just once; the ten biggest clones take up about 0.5%. The sample consisted of blood, either unsorted or a sorted T cell fraction (not recorded which). All receptors derive from a male donor with ankylosing spondylitis. CDR3s include the opening cysteine and the closing phenylalanine or tryptophan. A D gene is named only where the DNA matches it firmly. The listing skips clone size in some rows; elsewhere it reads once, few, many or a size class.

D	size	V	J	CDR3	DNA
TRBD2	-	TRBV10-3	TRBJ2-5	CAISSLAGGPGTQYF	TGTGCCATCAGTTCCTTGGCGGGGGGGCCGGGGACCCAGTACTTC
-	few	TRBV4-1	TRBJ2-3	CASSHPATAITDTQYF	TGCGCCAGCAGCCACCCCGCGACAGCAATCACAGATACGCAGTATTTT
-	-	TRBV5-1	TRBJ2-1	CASSLEPQTYNEQFF	TGCGCCAGCAGCTTGGAACCGCAGACCTACAATGAGCAGTTCTTC
-	many	TRBV29-1	TRBJ2-7	CSIGDTTYEQYF	TGCAGCATCGGGGACACAACCTACGAGCAGTACTTC
-	-	TRBV29-1	TRBJ1-1	CSVAGLQGPATEAFF	TGCAGCGTTGCGGGATTACAGGGACCGGCCACTGAAGCTTTCTTT
TRBD1	-	TRBV7-2	TRBJ1-1	CASSSDRVRPEAFF	TGTGCCAGCAGCTCGGACAGGGTACGCCCTGAAGCTTTCTTT
TRBD1	-	TRBV29-1	TRBJ2-5	CSAGQGHETQYF	TGCAGCGCCGGACAGGGCCATGAGACCCAGTACTTC
-	-	TRBV7-6	TRBJ2-7	CASSSKPRTPYEQYF	TGTGCCAGCAGCTCTAAACCTCGGACCCCCTACGAGCAGTACTTC
-	-	TRBV20-1	TRBJ2-5	CSASPFETQYF	TGCAGTGCTAGCCCCTTTGAGACCCAGTACTTC
-	-	TRBV28	TRBJ1-6	CASLKGIGNSPLHF	TGTGCCAGCTTGAAGGGGATAGGTAATTCACCCCTCCACTTT
-	-	TRBV20-1	TRBJ1-3	CSARGTGDTIYF	TGCAGTGCTAGGGGGACTGGGGACACCATATATTTT
-	-	TRBV6-2/TRBV6-3	TRBJ2-7	CASSLQNPYEQYF	TGTGCCAGCAGTTTACAGAACCCCTACGAGCAGTACTTC
-	few	TRBV11-2	TRBJ2-6	CASSLMGIQYSGANVLTF	TGTGCCAGCAGCTTAATGGGGATCCAATACTCTGGGGCCAACGTCCTGACTTTC
-	few	TRBV12-3/TRBV12-4	TRBJ1-1	CASSPHGDWNTEAFF	TGTGCCAGCAGTCCTCACGGTGATTGGAACACTGAAGCTTTCTTT
-	-	TRBV9	TRBJ2-7	CASSVAGTPTYEQYF	TGTGCCAGCAGCGTAGCCGGGACGCCGACCTACGAGCAGTACTTC
-	-	TRBV24-1	TRBJ2-5	CATSDWVSQETQYF	TGTGCCACCAGTGATTGGGTCTCTCAAGAGACCCAGTACTTC
TRBD2	-	TRBV18	TRBJ2-1	CASSPPGTSVYNEQFF	TGTGCCAGCTCACCACCCGGGACTAGCGTTTACAATGAGCAGTTCTTC
-	-	TRBV20-1	TRBJ2-7	CSASSGLWDEQYF	TGCAGTGCGTCGTCGGGGCTGTGGGACGAGCAGTACTTC
-	many	TRBV7-2	TRBJ2-3	CASSPRGTQYF	TGTGCCAGCAGCCCAAGGGGTACGCAGTATTTT
TRBD2	few	TRBV28	TRBJ2-1	CASSLSSSWTSGRIFGDNEQFF	TGTGCCAGCAGTTTATCCTCCTCTTGGACTAGCGGGAGGATCTTCGGCGACAATGAGCAGTTCTTC
-	few	TRBV6-6	TRBJ1-3	CASSPRGSNTIYF	TGTGCCAGCAGCCCCAGGGGATCCAACACCATATATTTT
-	few	TRBV24-1	TRBJ1-2	CATSEGRDYGYTF	TGTGCCACCAGTGAGGGCAGGGACTATGGCTACACCTTC
-	many	TRBV25-1	TRBJ1-1	CASSEWGNTEAFF	TGTGCCAGCAGTGAATGGGGGAACACTGAAGCTTTCTTT
TRBD2	few	TRBV20-1	TRBJ2-1	CSASEREPYNEQFF	TGCAGTGCTAGCGAGCGGGAGCCCTACAATGAGCAGTTCTTC
-	few	TRBV5-1	TRBJ2-1	CASSLSLPYNEQFF	TGCGCCAGCAGCTTGTCACTCCCCTACAATGAGCAGTTCTTC
-	few	TRBV20-1	TRBJ2-7	CSATRRARYEQYF	TGCAGTGCCACTAGGAGAGCTCGCTACGAGCAGTACTTC
-	few	TRBV5-1	TRBJ2-3	CASSLLDSQTDTQYF	TGCGCCAGCAGCTTGCTGGACTCACAAACAGATACGCAGTATTTT
-	-	TRBV28	TRBJ2-1	CASGPTVNNEQFF	TGTGCCAGCGGACCGACAGTAAACAATGAGCAGTTCTTC
-	many	TRBV27	TRBJ1-1	CASSFALGDTEAFF	TGTGCCAGCAGCTTCGCCCTTGGGGACACTGAAGCTTTCTTT